Shown below are 24 T cell receptor beta chains from a single sample sequenced in a study of cytomegalovirus exposure and HLA in healthy donors. Here immunoSEQ multiplex PCR was the method, and the copy in TCRdb shows in-frame clones only, minus some. The sample lists 120,000 to 150,000 clones, 90% to 95% occurring once. The sample comprised PBMCs. Source of these receptors: a man aged 18 to 35 in good health and CMV-seronegative.

The chain employs TRBV7-2 and TRBJ2-6, with TRBD2 matching 8 bases. Trimming cost V 4 bases and J 4 bases; bases outside gene matches: 6. The CDR3 is 16 amino acids. Germline values: CDR1 SGHTA, CDR2 FQGNSA. CDR3: CASSSSGGTGANVLTF. In nucleotides, the CDR3 is TGTGCCAGCAGCTCCTCGGGGGGGACCGGGGCCAACGTCCTGACTTTC.

The chain joins TRBV6-1 to TRBJ2-3; D is perhaps TRBD1 (6 bases). This CDR3 contains 14 residues. The germline gives CDR1 MNHNS, CDR2 SASEGT. The V end was cut by 8 bases, the J end by 1 base, with 13 bases between. This CDR3 is CASQGGRRTDTQYF. The CDR3 region has the DNA TGTGCCAGCCAAGGGGGACGTCGCACAGATACGCAGTATTTT.

This chain links TRBV30 with TRBJ2-7; TRBD1 is a possible D gene (7 bases). This CDR3 is 12 amino acids long. Between the trimmed V and J ends, which lost 8 bases and 6 bases, there was a span of 17 bases. CDR1 and CDR2 (germline): GTSNPN, SVGIG (reference sequence). The CDR3 region has the DNA TGTGCCGTAAACAGGGGAGCGGGCGAGCAGTACTTC. It codes for CAVNRGAGEQYF.

The rearrangement links TRBV2 to TRBJ1-1, with 7 bases that match TRBD1. The CDR3 has 14 residues. Per germline, CDR1 SNHLY and CDR2 FYNNEI. V shed 7 bases, J shed 2 bases, and the junction held 7 bases outside the gene matches. In DNA, the CDR3 is TGTGCCAGCACTCAGGGACAGCTTAACACTGAAGCTTTCTTT. Its translation is CASTQGQLNTEAFF.

The CDR3 region has the DNA TGTGCCAGCAGCCGAAGATCTGACGAACAGGGGGCGAAGACCCAGTACTTC. Its protein is CASSRRSDEQGAKTQYF. The chain joins TRBV14 to TRBJ2-5; TRBD1 agrees at 9 bases. The CDR3 sequence is 17 residues long. Germline trimming cut 4 bases from V and 6 bases from J; bases unmatched to any gene: 15. Germline V CDR1 and CDR2: SGHDN, FVKESK.

As to this clone: One end of the junction varies from germline; a read error may be responsible. The chain uses TRBV7-9 and TRBJ1-1, with D perhaps matching TRBD1 (5 bases). CDR1 is SEHNR and CDR2 is FQNEAQ in the germline V gene (reference sequence). The CDR3 totals 12 residues. The CDR3 region is CASSLVNWEGPF. DNA of the CDR3: TGTGCCAGCAGCTTAGTAAATTGGGAGGGGCCCTTT.

The V gene is TRBV15, the J gene TRBJ2-5; 12 bases agree with TRBD2. Germline loops: CDR1 LNHNV, CDR2 YYDKDF (reference sequence). Trimming took 6 bases from V and 1 from J; bases not matched to a gene: 6. The length of the CDR3 is 16 residues. The CDR3 nucleotides are TGTGCCACCAGACTAACTAGCGGGAGGACCCAAGAGACCCAGTACTTC. This sequence encodes CATRLTSGRTQETQYF.

In its sample, this clone was seen a few times. The V call is TRBV18, the J call TRBJ2-7; D is perhaps TRBD2 (5 bases). V gave up 4 bases and J gave up 7 bases, with 14 bases separating them. Germline lookup yields CDR1 KGHSH and CDR2 LQKENI. The CDR3 runs 13 residues. CDR3 amino acids: CASSQTGSLEQYV. DNA for the CDR3: TGTGCCAGCTCACAAACGGGAAGCCTGGAGCAGTACGTC.

This sequence joins TRBV27 and TRBJ2-1; the D is unclear. This CDR3 region has 11 residues. The V end lost 6 bases, the J end lost 6 bases, and 6 bases lay between the germline ends. The germline V gene encodes CDR1 MNHEY and CDR2 SMNVEV (reference sequence). For the CDR3, the DNA is TGTGCCAGCAGCAATTTCAATGAGCAGTTCTTC. Its translation is CASSNFNEQFF.

This chain uses TRBV18 with TRBJ1-6, with D perhaps TRBD1 (5 bases). Trimming shortened V by 3 bases and J by 13 bases, and 16 bases separated the two germline ends. Looked up from germline, CDR1 is KGHSH and CDR2 is LQKENI. This CDR3 is built from 14 residues. CDR3 protein: CASSPGAGLGPLHF. The CDR3 region has the DNA TGTGCCAGCTCACCTGGGGCAGGATTGGGGCCCCTCCACTTT.

The V and J genes are TRBV9 and TRBJ2-3; 11 nucleotides align to TRBD2. The V gene end was trimmed by 6 bases and the J gene end by 4 bases; junction bases not matched to a gene: 4. The CDR3 has 14 residues. Germline CDR1 is SGDLS and CDR2 is YYNGEE. In DNA, the CDR3 is TGTGCCAGCAATAGCGGGAGGGCCGCAGATACGCAGTATTTT. It codes for CASNSGRAADTQYF.

V is TRBV9 and J is TRBJ2-2; TRBD2 agrees at 10 bases. The CDR3 is 18 residues long. Losses at the gene ends were 0 bases for V and 3 bases for J; bases not matched to a gene: 8. Germline lookup yields CDR1 SGDLS and CDR2 YYNGEE. This CDR3 is CASSVELAGVRDTGELFF. CDR3 DNA sequence: TGTGCCAGCAGCGTAGAGCTAGCGGGAGTTCGGGACACCGGGGAGCTGTTTTTT.

V gene TRBV10-3 combines with J gene TRBJ1-2; TRBD1 agrees at 10 bases. The CDR3 loop spans 16 amino acids. V lost 11 bases to trimming and J lost 4 bases; unmatched junction nucleotides: 16. The germline gives CDR1 ENHRY, CDR2 SYGVKD. The CDR3 region is CACRGDDRGRLYGYTF. The CDR3 DNA reads as TGTGCCTGTAGGGGGGATGACAGGGGGCGCCTCTATGGCTACACCTTC.

This chain connects TRBV27 to TRBJ1-1, with D unclear. CDR3 length: 13 residues. V shed 6 bases and J shed 0 bases, with 8 bases lying between them. Looked up from germline, CDR1 is MNHEY and CDR2 is SMNVEV (reference sequence). CDR3 amino acids: CASRNRVNTEAFF. The CDR3 region has the DNA TGTGCCAGCAGAAACCGGGTGAACACTGAAGCTTTCTTT.

This chain uses TRBV19 with TRBJ1-5; D may be TRBD1 (5 bases). Germline V CDR1 and CDR2: LNHDA, SQIVND (reference sequence). V was shortened by 5 bases and J by 8 bases, with 16 bases between the two germline ends. This CDR3 comprises 14 residues. The CDR3 is CASSQTTPREPQHF. The DNA of the CDR3 is TGTGCCAGTAGTCAAACCACCCCCAGGGAGCCCCAGCATTTT.

The CDR3 loop is CASSLGTGIWDTEAFF. CDR3 nucleotides: TGCGCCAGCAGCTTGGGGACAGGGATTTGGGACACTGAAGCTTTCTTT. The V call is TRBV5-1, the J call TRBJ1-1; the match to TRBD1 covers 8 bases. Trimming cost V 0 bases and J 3 bases; bases outside gene matches: 7. CDR3 length: 16 residues. Per germline, CDR1 SGHRS and CDR2 YFSETQ.

V gene TRBV18 combines with J gene TRBJ1-2; the match to TRBD1 covers 8 bases. Germline V CDR1 and CDR2: KGHSH, LQKENI. The CDR3 covers 15 residues. Germline trimming cut 3 bases from V and 6 bases from J; bases unmatched to any gene: 9. The CDR3 here is CASSPTGDGRDGYTF. CDR3 coding DNA: TGTGCCAGCTCACCGACAGGGGATGGTAGAGATGGCTACACCTTC.

The gene calls are TRBV10-3 and TRBJ2-3; 9 bases are shared with TRBD2. CDR3 length: 13 residues. With V trimmed by 10 bases and J by 1 base, 3 bases remained unmatched. Germline CDR1 and CDR2: ENHRY and SYGVKD. The CDR3 protein is CATQREGTDTQYF. CDR3 DNA: TGTGCCACACAGCGGGAGGGCACAGATACGCAGTATTTT.

The rearrangement joins TRBV4-3 to TRBJ2-1; 8 bases fit TRBD1. The germline CDR1 and CDR2 sequences are LGHNA and YSLEER. The CDR3 extends over 12 amino acids. With V trimmed by 5 bases and J by 7 bases, 1 base remained unmatched. Here the CDR3 DNA reads TGCGCCAGCAGCGACAGGGGAAATGAGCAGTTCTTC. It encodes CASSDRGNEQFF.

This clone was recorded once. The J gene is TRBJ2-1, the V gene TRBV10-3; maybe TRBD2 (5 bases). Germline V gene sequence: CDR1 ENHRY, CDR2 SYGVKD. The V end lost 5 bases, the J end lost 3 bases, and 20 bases lay between the germline ends. CDR3 length: 17 amino acids. For the CDR3, the DNA is TGTGCCATCAGTACCCTACCCCCCAGCGGCGGCTACAATGAGCAGTTCTTC. It yields the protein CAISTLPPSGGYNEQFF.

This clone showed up just once. This chain links TRBV5-6 with TRBJ1-3, with D perhaps matching TRBD1 (5 bases). CDR1 is SGHDT, CDR2 YYEEEE, per germline. V dropped 1 base and J dropped 2 bases, with 7 bases sitting between them. This CDR3 contains 14 residues. CDR3 region: CASSLSGTGNTIYF. The CDR3 bases are TGTGCCAGCAGCTTGTCAGGGACTGGAAACACCATATATTTT.

This clone appeared once. The chain has TRBV5-6 and TRBJ1-3; D call uncertain. This CDR3 is built from 13 residues. V dropped 2 bases and J dropped 2 bases, with 5 bases sitting between them. The germline gives CDR1 SGHDT, CDR2 YYEEEE. In nucleotides, the CDR3 is TGTGCCAGCAGCTTATGGCCTGGAAACACCATATATTTT. It codes for CASSLWPGNTIYF.

V usage is TRBV7-9 and J usage is TRBJ1-2, with D unresolved. With 2 bases removed from V and 5 bases from J, the gap between germline ends came to 12 bases. The CDR3 is made up of 14 amino acids. Germline V lookup: CDR1 SEHNR, CDR2 FQNEAQ (reference sequence). CDR3 in amino acids: CASSLRGGKYGYTF. CDR3 DNA sequence: TGTGCCAGCAGCTTAAGAGGAGGAAAATATGGCTACACCTTC.

The chain recombines TRBV7-2 with TRBJ2-1, with D possibly TRBD1 on 6 matching bases. This CDR3 is built from 15 residues. The germline CDR1 and CDR2 sequences are SGHTA and FQGNSA. V lost 4 bases and J lost 8, with 18 bases in between. CDR3 region: CASSWAGDPGYEQFF. Here the CDR3 DNA reads TGTGCCAGCAGCTGGGCAGGGGACCCTGGGTATGAGCAGTTCTTC.